The 2 T cell receptor beta chains presented below share a single source sample, sequenced in a study of OX40 agonist ivuxolimab in advanced cancers. Generated by immunoSEQ multiplex PCR, the TCRdb table keeps only in-frame clones and is missing some. The sample comprises approximately 70,000 clones, about nine tenths of which are singletons, and more than 0.85% rests with the top ten. The starting material was CD4+ or CD8+ T cells sorted from blood, obtained in a trial of the OX40 agonist ivuxolimab. Every receptor here comes from an adult with an advanced solid tumor such as melanoma, head and neck, liver or kidney cancer.

The V and J genes are TRBV11-2 and TRBJ2-7; no reliable D call. Trimming took 5 bases from V and 6 from J, leaving 5 bases between them. This CDR3 is 10 amino acids long. The V gene's germline CDR1 is SGHAT and CDR2 FQNNGV. CDR3 sequence: CASSHVEQYF. CDR3 nucleotide sequence: TGTGCCAGCAGCCACGTCGAGCAGTACTTC.

This chain links TRBV18 with TRBJ2-2; 13 bases map to TRBD2. Per the germline V gene, CDR1 is KGHSH and CDR2 is LQKENI. The CDR3 runs 17 residues. V lost 6 bases, J lost 8 bases, and 12 bases stayed unmatched. CDR3 in DNA: TGTGCCAGCTCGCGGACTAGCGGGAGTTTGCGGACTGGGGAGCTGTTTTTT. It is translated as CASSRTSGSLRTGELFF.